This T cell receptor (beta chain) was identified during a study of T cells in Graves' hyperthyroidism and ophthalmopathy. The germline CDR1 and CDR2 sequences are SGHTA and FQGNSA. CDR3 size: 15 residues. Deletions cut 3 bases from V and 5 bases from J, with 16 bases between. Using RNA transcripts as the source, TCR beta CDR3 regions were amplified. HTBI primers were used for first-round RT-PCR of the TCR CDR3. TCRdb recomputed calls from the multiplex PCR reads with MiXCR, one row per CDR3 protein. Of under 450,000 distinct CDR3 sequences in the sample, roughly 17% were seen once. This receptor was taken from a woman in her 30s with Graves' hyperthyroidism that later progressed to Graves' ophthalmopathy. V gene TRBV7-2 combines with J gene TRBJ2-5; either TRBD1 or TRBD2 may supply D (5 bases each). Sequencing was carried out using blood. CDR3 loop: CASSLVRAEGETQYF. Here the CDR3 DNA reads TGTGCCAGCAGCTTGGTGAGGGCTGAGGGGGAGACCCAGTACTTC.